The sequence of this T cell receptor (beta chain) was determined in a study of early T cells in non-severe SARS-CoV-2 infection. Study background: Alpha and beta chains were unpaired, from unsorted whole-blood bulk RNA. The study, taken as a whole, reports: There was a bias toward anti-spike CD8 responses in VDJdb matching, which missed private and CD4 specificities.

Each cDNA molecule carried a unique molecular identifier. In TCRdb, the 5' RACE reads were re-called with MiXCR into one record per CDR3 protein. The sample carries around 39,000 distinct CDR3 sequences, 7.5% to 9% recorded once. V dropped 6 bases and J dropped 3; count of bases not matched to a gene: 10. This CDR3 comprises 15 residues. Looked up from germline, CDR1 is MNHEY and CDR2 is SVGAGI. Concerning this clonotype: Its target is unknown.

This TCR was recovered from an adult who was a healthcare worker with PCR-confirmed SARS-CoV-2 infection or an uninfected control (not recorded which). This specimen was whole blood, taken at baseline. The J gene is TRBJ1-2, the V gene TRBV6-5, with 7 bases fitting TRBD1. Written as DNA, the CDR3 is TGTGCCAGCAGGGGGACAGCCGATAACTACTATGGCTACACCTTC. This encodes CASRGTADNYYGYTF.